Presented here are 11 T cell receptor beta chains from one specimen sequenced in a study of beta chain features in type 1 diabetes. TCRB transcripts that were expressed got sequenced, as all of the isolated RNA had been reverse transcribed. TCRdb keeps only in-frame clones here, not all; method: immunoSEQ multiplex PCR. The table shows about 40,000 clones, with over 45% occurring only once. The sample was central memory CD4+ T cells from blood. The receptors shown here come from a woman aged 18-30 years in good health.

This clone was counted only a few times. This chain connects TRBV5-1 to TRBJ2-1; tentative D call: TRBD1 (6 bases). Per the germline V gene, CDR1 is SGHRS and CDR2 is YFSETQ. Trimming removed 3 bases from V and 3 bases from J, with 16 bases in between. The CDR3 totals 16 residues. The CDR3 coding sequence is TGCGCCAGCAGCTCCGATACCGGGACAATCTACAATGAGCAGTTCTTC. Its translation: CASSSDTGTIYNEQFF.

Only a few counts were recorded for this clone. V is TRBV28 and J is TRBJ1-1, with D unresolved. The CDR3 spans 12 residues. Trimming shortened V by 5 bases and J by 2 bases, and 6 bases separated the two germline ends. The germline CDR1 and CDR2 sequences are MDHEN and SYDVKM. The CDR3 loop reads CASSTVNTEAFF. The CDR3 bases are TGTGCCAGCAGTACTGTTAACACTGAAGCTTTCTTT.

In this sample, this clone turned up a few times. The chain has TRBV2 and TRBJ2-1, with a weak D call TRBD2 (6 bases). The CDR3 totals 15 residues. The V end was cut by 2 bases, the J end by 9 bases, with 17 bases between. Germline V gene data show CDR1 as SNHLY and CDR2 as FYNNEI. CDR3 DNA: TGTGCCAGCAGTGAACTTGGAGGGGTAATCGCTGAGCAGTTCTTC. Its protein product is CASSELGGVIAEQFF.

V and J are TRBV6-5 and TRBJ1-5; D not resolved. The CDR3 consists of 13 residues. V shed 5 bases and J shed 5 bases, with 10 bases lying between them. From germline, CDR1 is MNHEY and CDR2 SVGAGI. The CDR3 spells CASSESFDQPQHF. The CDR3 coding sequence is TGTGCCAGCAGTGAGTCGTTCGATCAGCCCCAGCATTTT.

A single count supports this clone. This chain connects TRBV27 to TRBJ1-1; 8 bases fit TRBD1. Per the germline V gene, CDR1 is MNHEY and CDR2 is SMNVEV (reference sequence). Unmatched junction bases numbered 11, after V lost 5 bases and J lost 6 bases. There are 15 residues in the CDR3. As DNA, the CDR3 is TGTGCCAGCAGTAACCAACAGGGGGTGCGGGCTGAAGCTTTCTTT. It is translated as CASSNQQGVRAEAFF.

This clone was counted only a few times. CDR3 amino acids: CASSRILGGGETQYF. CDR3 sequence (DNA): TGTGCCAGCAGTCGCATTCTAGGAGGCGGGGAGACCCAGTACTTC. This chain joins TRBV27 and TRBJ2-5, with D possibly being TRBD2 (5 bases). Trimming left V 5 bases short and J 5 bases short, with 18 bases between. The CDR3 loop spans 15 amino acids. CDR1 MNHEY and CDR2 SMNVEV come from the germline V gene (reference sequence).

The chain uses TRBV2 and TRBJ2-5, with D tentatively TRBD2 (6 bases). Trimming cost V 6 bases and J 1 base, with 21 bases left between them. Looked up from germline, CDR1 is SNHLY and CDR2 is FYNNEI. CDR3 length equals 17 residues. This chain's CDR3 is CASSPGRGIAAQETQYF. The CDR3 bases are TGTGCCAGCAGCCCGGGAAGGGGTATAGCGGCCCAAGAGACCCAGTACTTC.

This clone has just a few counts. The chain is built from TRBV28 and TRBJ1-5, with a weak D call TRBD1 (6 bases). Trimming removed 9 bases at V and 1 base at J, with 10 bases between. Germline values: CDR1 MDHEN, CDR2 SYDVKM. The CDR3 runs 13 residues. Here the CDR3 reads CASSGDSNQPQHF. CDR3 DNA sequence: TGTGCCAGTTCAGGGGACAGCAATCAGCCCCAGCATTTT.

V is TRBV19 and J is TRBJ2-1; D is possibly TRBD1 (5 bases). CDR3 length: 14 residues. Trimming left V 5 bases short and J 3 bases short, with 11 bases between. CDR1 and CDR2 (germline): LNHDA, SQIVND (reference sequence). CDR3 coding DNA: TGTGCCAGTAGTTCCCCGACAGTCTACAATGAGCAGTTCTTC. It translates to CASSSPTVYNEQFF.

V is TRBV19 and J is TRBJ2-7, with D tentatively TRBD1 (5 bases). V dropped 5 bases and J dropped 4 bases, with 15 bases sitting between them. The CDR3 has 14 residues. CDR1 and CDR2 from the germline V gene are LNHDA and SQIVND (reference sequence). Written as DNA, the CDR3 is TGTGCCAGTAGTCGAGGACAACCCACTTACGAGCAGTACTTC. Its protein is CASSRGQPTYEQYF.

The chain links TRBV2 to TRBJ1-5, with a tentative D call TRBD1 (5 bases). V lost 8 bases and J lost 1, with 12 bases in between. There are 14 residues in the CDR3. Germline CDR1 SNHLY, CDR2 FYNNEI. CDR3 nucleotide sequence: TGTGCCAGCGCACGACAGACGAGCAATCAGCCCCAGCATTTT. It specifies CASARQTSNQPQHF.